This T cell receptor beta chain is drawn from a study of blood T cell repertoires in COVID-19. The germline V gene encodes CDR1 SSHAT and CDR2 FNYEAQ (reference sequence). J lost 3 bases, V lost 5 bases, and 8 bases had no gene match. The CDR3 runs 16 residues. The data were produced by immunoSEQ multiplex PCR, yet TCRdb's version contains in-frame clones alone and is incomplete. The data show some 300,000 clones, 90% seen once. The source is a woman aged 25 to 39 who had been exposed to COVID-19. The V and J genes are TRBV7-7 and TRBJ2-3, with TRBD1 identical over 10 bases. The sample comprised PBMCs or T cells enriched from blood (not recorded which). The chain's CDR3 is CASSVGTGAFTDTQYF. CDR3 DNA sequence: TGTGCCAGCAGCGTAGGGACAGGGGCCTTTACAGATACGCAGTATTTT.